This T cell receptor beta chain was found in a study of OX40 agonist ivuxolimab in advanced cancers. As for the study in general: Treatment received earlier with anti-PD-1, anti-PD-L1 or anti-CTLA-4 agents was allowed, and 40% had some.

Repertoires were generated with immunoSEQ multiplex PCR, while TCRdb's copy carries only in-frame clones and drops some. Found here are 60,000 to 75,000 clones, more than 75% of them singletons; the top ten hold 5% to 5.5%. Germline CDR1 SGHAT, CDR2 FQNNGV. The CDR3 consists of 18 residues. After removal of 1 base from V and 7 bases from J, the junction contained 14 bases not matched to a gene. This specimen was CD4+ or CD8+ T cells sorted from blood, taken in a trial of the OX40 agonist ivuxolimab. This receptor was identified in an adult with an advanced solid tumor such as melanoma, head and neck, liver or kidney cancer. The V and J genes are TRBV11-2 and TRBJ2-1, with TRBD2 matching 9 bases. CDR3 nucleotide sequence: TGTGCCAGCAGCTTAGTCCTTAGGGGGGCTAGCGGGATAAATGAGCAGTTCTTC. Its translation: CASSLVLRGASGINEQFF.